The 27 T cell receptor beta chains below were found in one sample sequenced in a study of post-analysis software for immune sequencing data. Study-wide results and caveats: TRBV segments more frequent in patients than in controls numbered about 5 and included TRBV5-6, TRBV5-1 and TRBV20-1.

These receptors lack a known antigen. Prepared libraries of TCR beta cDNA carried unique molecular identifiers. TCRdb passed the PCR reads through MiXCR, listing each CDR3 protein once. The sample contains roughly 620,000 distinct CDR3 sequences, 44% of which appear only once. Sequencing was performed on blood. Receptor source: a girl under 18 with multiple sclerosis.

This chain's CDR3 is CASSQVGSGRAGDTQYF. For the CDR3, the DNA is TGCGCCAGCAGCCAAGTTGGCAGCGGGAGGGCCGGGGATACGCAGTATTTT. The rearrangement uses TRBV4-1 and TRBJ2-3; 10 bases align to TRBD2. The trim removed 1 base at V and 6 bases at J, leaving 10 bases unmatched. Germline-derived CDR1 and CDR2 are MGHRA and YSYEKL. The CDR3 is 17 amino acids.

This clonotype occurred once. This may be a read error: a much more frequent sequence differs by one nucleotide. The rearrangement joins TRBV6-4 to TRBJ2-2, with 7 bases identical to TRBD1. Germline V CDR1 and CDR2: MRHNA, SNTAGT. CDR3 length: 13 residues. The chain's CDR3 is CAGSGTDTGELFF. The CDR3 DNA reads TGTGCCGGCAGTGGGACAGACACCGGGGAGCTGTTTTTT.

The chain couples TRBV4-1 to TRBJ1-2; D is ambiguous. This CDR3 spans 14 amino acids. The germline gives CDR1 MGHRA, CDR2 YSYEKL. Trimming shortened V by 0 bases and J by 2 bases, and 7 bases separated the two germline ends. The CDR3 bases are TGCGCCAGCAGCCAAGACTGGCTGAACTATGGCTACACCTTC. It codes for CASSQDWLNYGYTF.

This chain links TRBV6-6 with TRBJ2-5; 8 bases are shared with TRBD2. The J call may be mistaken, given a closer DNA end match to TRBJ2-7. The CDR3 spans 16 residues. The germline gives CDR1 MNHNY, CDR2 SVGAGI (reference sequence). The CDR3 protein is CASRQAREVFRHEQYF. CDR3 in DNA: TGTGCCAGCAGGCAAGCGCGGGAGGTATTTCGGCACGAGCAGTACTTC.

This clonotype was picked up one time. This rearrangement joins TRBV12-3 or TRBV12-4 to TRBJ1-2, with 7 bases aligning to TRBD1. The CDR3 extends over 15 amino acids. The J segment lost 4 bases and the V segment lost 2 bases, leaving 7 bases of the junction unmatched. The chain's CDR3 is CASSLRGLHFYGYTF. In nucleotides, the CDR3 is TGTGCCAGCAGTTTAAGGGGGCTACATTTCTATGGCTACACCTTC.

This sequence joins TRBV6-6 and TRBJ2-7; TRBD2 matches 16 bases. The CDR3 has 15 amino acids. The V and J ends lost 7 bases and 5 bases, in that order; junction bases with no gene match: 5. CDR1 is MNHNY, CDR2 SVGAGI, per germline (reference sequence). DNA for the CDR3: TGTGCCAGCAAGGGGACTAGCGGGAGGGCCGACGAGCAGTACTTC. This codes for CASKGTSGRADEQYF.

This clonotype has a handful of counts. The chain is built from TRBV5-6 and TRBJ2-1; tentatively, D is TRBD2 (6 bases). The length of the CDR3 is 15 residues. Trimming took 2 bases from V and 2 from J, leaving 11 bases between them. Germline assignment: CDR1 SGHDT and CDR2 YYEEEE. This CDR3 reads CASSFTEGAYNEQFF. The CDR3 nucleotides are TGTGCCAGCAGCTTCACGGAGGGCGCCTACAATGAGCAGTTCTTC.

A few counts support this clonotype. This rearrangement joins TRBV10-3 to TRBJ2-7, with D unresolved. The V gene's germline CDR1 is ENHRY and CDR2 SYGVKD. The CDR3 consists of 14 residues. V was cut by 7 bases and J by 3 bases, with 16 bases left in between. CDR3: CAINHDGLSYEQYF. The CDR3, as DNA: TGTGCCATCAACCACGACGGCCTTAGCTACGAGCAGTACTTC.

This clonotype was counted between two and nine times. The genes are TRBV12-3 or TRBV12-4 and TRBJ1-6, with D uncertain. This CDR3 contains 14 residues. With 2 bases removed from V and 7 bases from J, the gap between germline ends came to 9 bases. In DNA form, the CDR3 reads TGTGCCAGCAGTTTACTCCGAGGAAATTCACCCCTCCACTTT. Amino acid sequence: CASSLLRGNSPLHF.

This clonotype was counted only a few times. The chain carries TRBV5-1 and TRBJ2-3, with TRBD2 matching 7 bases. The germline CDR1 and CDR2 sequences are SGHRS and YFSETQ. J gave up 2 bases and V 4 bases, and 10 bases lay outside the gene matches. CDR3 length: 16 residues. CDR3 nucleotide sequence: TGCGCCAGCAGCCCCCGGGGGGACGGCCCCACAGATACGCAGTATTTT. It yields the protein CASSPRGDGPTDTQYF.

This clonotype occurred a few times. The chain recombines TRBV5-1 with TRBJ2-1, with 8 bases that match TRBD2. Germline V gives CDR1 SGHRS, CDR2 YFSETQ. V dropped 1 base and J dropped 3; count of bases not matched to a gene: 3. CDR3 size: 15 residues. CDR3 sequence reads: CASSLSGGYYNEQFF. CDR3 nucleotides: TGCGCCAGCAGCTTGTCGGGAGGGTACTACAATGAGCAGTTCTTC.

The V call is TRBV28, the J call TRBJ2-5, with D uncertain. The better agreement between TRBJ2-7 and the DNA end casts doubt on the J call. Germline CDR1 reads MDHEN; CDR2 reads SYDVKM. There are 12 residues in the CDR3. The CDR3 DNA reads TGTGCCAGCAGCCGCTATGGGGACGAGCAGTACTTC. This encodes CASSRYGDEQYF.

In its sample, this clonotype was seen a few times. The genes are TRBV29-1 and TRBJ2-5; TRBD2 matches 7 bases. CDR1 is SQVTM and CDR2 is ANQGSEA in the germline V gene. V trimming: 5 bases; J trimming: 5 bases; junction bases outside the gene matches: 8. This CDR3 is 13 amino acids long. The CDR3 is CSVTSGGRETQYF. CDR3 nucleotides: TGCAGCGTTACCTCGGGGGGTCGGGAGACCCAGTACTTC.

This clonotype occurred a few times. CDR3 loop: CASSVREDRGADEQYF. In DNA form, the CDR3 reads TGTGCCAGCAGCGTCCGAGAGGACAGGGGGGCGGACGAGCAGTACTTC. The chain combines TRBV5-5 with TRBJ2-5, with 10 positions matching TRBD1. The DNA end is a closer match to TRBJ2-7, so the J assignment may be wrong. This CDR3 is built from 16 residues. Germline V gives CDR1 SGHKS, CDR2 YYEKEE (reference sequence).

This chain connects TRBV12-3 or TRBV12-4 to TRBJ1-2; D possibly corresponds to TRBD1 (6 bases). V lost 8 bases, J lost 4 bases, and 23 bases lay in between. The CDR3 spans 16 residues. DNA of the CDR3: TGTGCCAGCGCCCCGGGTCAGTGGGGGGCGGCCTATGGCTACACCTTC. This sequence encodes CASAPGQWGAAYGYTF.

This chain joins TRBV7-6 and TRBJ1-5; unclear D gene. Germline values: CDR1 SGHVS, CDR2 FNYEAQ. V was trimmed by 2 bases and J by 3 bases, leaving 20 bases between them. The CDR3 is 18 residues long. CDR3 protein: CASSLFPRTARFNQPQHF. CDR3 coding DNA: TGTGCCAGCAGCTTATTCCCGAGAACCGCCCGTTTCAATCAGCCCCAGCATTTT.

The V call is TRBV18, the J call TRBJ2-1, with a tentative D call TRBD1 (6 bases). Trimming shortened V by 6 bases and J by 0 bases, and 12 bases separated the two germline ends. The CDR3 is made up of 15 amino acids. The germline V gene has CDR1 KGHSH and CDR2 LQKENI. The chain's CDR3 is CASSPKGGSYNEQFF. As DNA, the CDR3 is TGTGCCAGCTCCCCGAAAGGGGGCTCCTACAATGAGCAGTTCTTC.

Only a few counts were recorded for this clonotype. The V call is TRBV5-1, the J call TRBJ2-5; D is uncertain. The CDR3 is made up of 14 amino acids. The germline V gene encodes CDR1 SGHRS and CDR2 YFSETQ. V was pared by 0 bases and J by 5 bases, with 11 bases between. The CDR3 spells CASSLESPQETQYF. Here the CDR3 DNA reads TGCGCCAGCAGCTTGGAGTCCCCCCAGGAGACCCAGTACTTC.

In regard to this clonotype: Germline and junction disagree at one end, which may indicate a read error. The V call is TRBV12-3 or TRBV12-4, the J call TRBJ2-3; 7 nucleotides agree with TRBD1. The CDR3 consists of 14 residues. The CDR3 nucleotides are TGTGCCAGCAGTTCGAGGACAGGCACAGATGCGCAGTATTTT. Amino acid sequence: CASSSRTGTDAQYF.

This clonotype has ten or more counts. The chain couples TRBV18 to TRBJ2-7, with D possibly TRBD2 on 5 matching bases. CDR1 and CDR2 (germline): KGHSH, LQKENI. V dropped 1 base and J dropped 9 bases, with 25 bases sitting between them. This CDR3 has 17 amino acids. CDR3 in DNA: TGTGCCAGCTCACCACGTGAGACTACAAACCTGGTGATGGTGCAGTACTTC. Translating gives CASSPRETTNLVMVQYF.

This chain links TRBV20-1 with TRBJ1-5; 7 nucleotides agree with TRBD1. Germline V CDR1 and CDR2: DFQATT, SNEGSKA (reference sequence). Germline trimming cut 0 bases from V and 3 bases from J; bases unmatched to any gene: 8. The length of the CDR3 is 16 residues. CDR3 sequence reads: CSAREQGGANNQPQHF. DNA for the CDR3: TGCAGTGCTAGAGAGCAGGGGGGAGCGAACAATCAGCCCCAGCATTTT.

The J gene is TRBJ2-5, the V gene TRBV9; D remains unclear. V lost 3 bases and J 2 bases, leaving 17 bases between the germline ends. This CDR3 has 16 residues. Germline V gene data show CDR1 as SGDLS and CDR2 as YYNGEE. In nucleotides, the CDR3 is TGTGCCAGCAGCGCTCCGATGACCGCCTTGCAAGAGACCCAGTACTTC. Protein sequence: CASSAPMTALQETQYF.

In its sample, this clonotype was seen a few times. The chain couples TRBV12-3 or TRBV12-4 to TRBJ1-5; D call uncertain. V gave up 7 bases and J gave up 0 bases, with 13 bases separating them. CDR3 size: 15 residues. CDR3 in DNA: TGTGCCAGCAAAACGAGTTCTTATAGCAATCAGCCCCAGCATTTT. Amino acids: CASKTSSYSNQPQHF.

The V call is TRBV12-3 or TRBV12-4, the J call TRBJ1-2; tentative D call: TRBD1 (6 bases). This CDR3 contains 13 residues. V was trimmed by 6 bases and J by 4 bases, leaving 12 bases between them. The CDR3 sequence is CASSRQVPYGYTF. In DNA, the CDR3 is TGTGCCAGCAGCCGACAGGTTCCCTATGGCTACACCTTC.

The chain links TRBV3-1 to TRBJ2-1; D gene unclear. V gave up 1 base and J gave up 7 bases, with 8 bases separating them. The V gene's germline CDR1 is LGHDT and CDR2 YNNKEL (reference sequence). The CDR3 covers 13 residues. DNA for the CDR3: TGTGCCAGCAGCCAAGCGGGTACGAATGAGCAGTTCTTC. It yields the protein CASSQAGTNEQFF.

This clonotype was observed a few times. The CDR3 region is CASSPMDRASNQPQHF. The CDR3 coding sequence is TGCGCCAGCAGCCCTATGGACAGAGCAAGCAATCAGCCCCAGCATTTT. The chain joins TRBV4-1 to TRBJ1-5, with a weak D call TRBD1 (6 bases). Germline V gene lookup returns CDR1 MGHRA and CDR2 YSYEKL. The CDR3 extends over 16 amino acids. The V end lost 4 bases, the J end lost 1 base, and 14 bases lay between the germline ends.

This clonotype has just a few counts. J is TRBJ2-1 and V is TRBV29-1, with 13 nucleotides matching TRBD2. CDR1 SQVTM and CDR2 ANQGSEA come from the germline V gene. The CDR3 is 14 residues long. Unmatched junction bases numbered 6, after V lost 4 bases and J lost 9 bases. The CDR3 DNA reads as TGCAGCGTTGTACTAGCGGGAGGGAAAAGTGAGCAGTTCTTC. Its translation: CSVVLAGGKSEQFF.